A selection of T cell receptor beta chains follows, all from one sample in a study of Tregs in tolerant kidney transplant recipients. Generated by immunoSEQ multiplex PCR, the TCRdb table keeps only in-frame clones and is missing some. The sample yields 85,000 to 100,000 clones, 93% seen once. Here the sequenced sample was CD4+ T cells from blood, taken before the transplant. These receptors were taken from a human donor who received a combined kidney and bone marrow transplant. Both conserved end residues are part of each CDR3. Each record gives: clone size, J gene, D gene, V gene, CDR3 DNA, CDR3 protein. D genes are given only for firm matches. Clone size appears in some rows only: once, few, many, or a class for an expanded clone.

size: .
J: TRBJ2-3
D: .
V: TRBV11-1
DNA: TGTGCCAGCAGCCCCCCCCTGACACGCATTAGTACGCAGTATTTT
CDR3: CASSPPLTRISTQYF

size: .
J: TRBJ1-2
D: TRBD1
V: TRBV11-3
DNA: TGTGCCAGCAGCGAACGAATAGGGGGCAAGCGCCGAGACTATGGCTACACCTTC
CDR3: CASSERIGGKRRDYGYTF

size: .
J: TRBJ2-3
D: TRBD2
V: TRBV13
DNA: TGTGCCAGCAGCTTTCCCAGCGGGGGCACAGATACGCAGTATTTT
CDR3: CASSFPSGGTDTQYF

size: .
J: TRBJ2-7
D: .
V: TRBV5-1
DNA: TGCGCCAGCAGCTTGGTGGAGGGGGCATCCTACGAGCAGTACTTC
CDR3: CASSLVEGASYEQYF

size: .
J: TRBJ2-1
D: .
V: TRBV20-1
DNA: TGCAGTGCTAGGGGACTCAGTGAGCAGTTCTTC
CDR3: CSARGLSEQFF

size: .
J: TRBJ2-5
D: .
V: TRBV30
DNA: TGTGCCTGGAGGGGACCTGGAGGGTCTCAAGAGACCCAGTACTTC
CDR3: CAWRGPGGSQETQYF

size: .
J: TRBJ1-5
D: .
V: TRBV2
DNA: TGTGCCAGCTCGGGTCCTGGGAGGAATCAGCCCCAGCATTTT
CDR3: CASSGPGRNQPQHF

size: .
J: TRBJ1-4
D: .
V: TRBV6-5
DNA: TGTGCCAGCAGGCAGTCGGGGAGTGAAAAACTGTTTTTT
CDR3: CASRQSGSEKLFF

size: .
J: TRBJ1-5
D: .
V: TRBV6-6
DNA: TGTGCCAGCACTTACGTAGCAGGGGACAATCAGCCCCAGCATTTT
CDR3: CASTYVAGDNQPQHF

size: .
J: TRBJ2-3
D: .
V: TRBV7-2
DNA: TGTGCCAGCAGCTTAGCGGGAGGACTCAACACAGATACGCAGTATTTT
CDR3: CASSLAGGLNTDTQYF

size: once
J: TRBJ2-7
D: TRBD2
V: TRBV6-6
DNA: TGTGCCAGCAGCTGGGGGGGTGTGAGCTCCTACGAGCAGTACTTC
CDR3: CASSWGGVSSYEQYF

size: once
J: TRBJ2-3
D: .
V: TRBV6-6
DNA: TGTGCCACCTCCCCGCCAGGGGCTCCCACAGATACGCAGTATTTT
CDR3: CATSPPGAPTDTQYF

size: few
J: TRBJ1-1
D: TRBD1
V: TRBV7-9
DNA: TGTGCCAGCAGCTTGGGGTGGGGACAGGCAGTATCCACTGAAGCTTTCTTT
CDR3: CASSLGWGQAVSTEAFF

size: .
J: TRBJ1-1
D: .
V: TRBV7-6
DNA: TGTGCCAGCAGCTTAGAGGGCAGGGGGAACACTGAAGCTTTCTTT
CDR3: CASSLEGRGNTEAFF

size: once
J: TRBJ2-1
D: TRBD2
V: TRBV4-3
DNA: TGCGCCAGCAGCCTTAGAGGGACTACCAGAGAATACAATGAGCAGTTCTTC
CDR3: CASSLRGTTREYNEQFF

size: .
J: TRBJ2-3
D: TRBD1
V: TRBV18
DNA: TGTGCCAGCTCACGGGACAGGGGGAGGACAGATACGCAGTATTTT
CDR3: CASSRDRGRTDTQYF

size: once
J: TRBJ2-5
D: .
V: TRBV30
DNA: TGTGCCTGGAGTGCGGGGGGCGAGGAGACCCAGTACTTC
CDR3: CAWSAGGEETQYF

size: .
J: TRBJ2-7
D: TRBD1
V: TRBV6-1
DNA: TGTGCCAGCAGTGCTCGACAGGGTAGCTCCTACGAGCAGTACTTC
CDR3: CASSARQGSSYEQYF

size: once
J: TRBJ1-2
D: TRBD1
V: TRBV27
DNA: TGTGCCAGCAGTCCCCGAGCAGGGGGTAGCTATGGCTACACCTTC
CDR3: CASSPRAGGSYGYTF

size: .
J: TRBJ1-6
D: .
V: TRBV27
DNA: TGTGCCAGCAGTTTGAGGAACCAGGGTAGGTCACCCCTCCACTTT
CDR3: CASSLRNQGRSPLHF

size: .
J: TRBJ1-6
D: .
V: TRBV6-1
DNA: TGTGCCAGCAGTGTTAACTCGGGTTCACCCCTCCACTTT
CDR3: CASSVNSGSPLHF

size: .
J: TRBJ1-3
D: TRBD1
V: TRBV7-9
DNA: TGTGCCAGCAGCCATACAGGGGTCTCTGGAAACACCATATATTTT
CDR3: CASSHTGVSGNTIYF

size: .
J: TRBJ1-3
D: TRBD1
V: TRBV29-1
DNA: TGCAGCGGGACAGGGCTTGGGTCTGGAAACACCATATATTTT
CDR3: CSGTGLGSGNTIYF

size: .
J: TRBJ2-3
D: .
V: TRBV23-1
DNA: TGCGCCAGCAGTCAATCCGCCGAAGGGGCTACATCCACAGATACGCAGTATTTT
CDR3: CASSQSAEGATSTDTQYF

size: .
J: TRBJ2-7
D: .
V: TRBV11-3
DNA: TGTGCCAGCAGCTTAAGTGACAGATTGGACTACGAGCAGTACTTC
CDR3: CASSLSDRLDYEQYF

size: .
J: TRBJ2-7
D: .
V: TRBV21-1
DNA: TGTGCCAGCAGCCGGCCTCTTAGCTGGCTGTTCTACGAGCAGTACTTC
CDR3: CASSRPLSWLFYEQYF

size: once
J: TRBJ1-4
D: TRBD1
V: TRBV9
DNA: TGTGCCAGCAGCGCGGAGACAGGGGGAAATGAAAAACTGTTTTTT
CDR3: CASSAETGGNEKLFF

size: .
J: TRBJ1-2
D: .
V: TRBV5-4
DNA: TGTGCCAGCAGCAACCTTGGAGGTAACGGCTACACCTTC
CDR3: CASSNLGGNGYTF

size: .
J: TRBJ1-5
D: TRBD1
V: TRBV11-2
DNA: TGTGCCAGCAGCCCCCTGGACAGGGTCATCAATCAGCCCCAGCATTTT
CDR3: CASSPLDRVINQPQHF

size: .
J: TRBJ2-3
D: .
V: TRBV9
DNA: TGTGCAGACGGGGGTGCCCAAGATACGCAGTATTTT
CDR3: CADGGAQDTQYF

size: .
J: TRBJ1-3
D: TRBD1
V: TRBV7-2
DNA: TGTGCCAGCAGCACAAAGACAGGGGCTGGAAACACCATATATTTT
CDR3: CASSTKTGAGNTIYF

size: .
J: TRBJ2-1
D: .
V: TRBV5-1
DNA: TGCGCCAGCAGCTTAGCCCAGGCCTACAATGAGCAGTTCTTC
CDR3: CASSLAQAYNEQFF

size: .
J: TRBJ2-7
D: TRBD1
V: TRBV5-6
DNA: TGTGCCAGCAGCTTAAGGACAGGCGTCGGGCAGTACTTC
CDR3: CASSLRTGVGQYF

size: .
J: TRBJ2-2
D: TRBD2
V: TRBV11-3
DNA: TGTGCCAGCAGCCCTACTAGCGGGGGGGCTGTAGCCGGGGAGCTGTTTTTT
CDR3: CASSPTSGGAVAGELFF

size: .
J: TRBJ1-1
D: TRBD1
V: TRBV4-2
DNA: TGTGCCAGCAGCCAAGAGGGGACAGGGAACACTGAAGCTTTCTTT
CDR3: CASSQEGTGNTEAFF

size: .
J: TRBJ2-7
D: .
V: TRBV2
DNA: TGTGCCAGCAGTACACAACAGGGACCTTACGAGCAGTACTTC
CDR3: CASSTQQGPYEQYF

size: .
J: TRBJ1-1
D: .
V: TRBV5-4
DNA: TGTGCCAGCAGCTTAAGATCCGGGTCGAGCGAAGCTTTCTTT
CDR3: CASSLRSGSSEAFF

size: .
J: TRBJ1-4
D: TRBD1
V: TRBV11-2
DNA: TGTGCCAGCAGCGGAAGGGACAGACCTGGTGAAAAACTGTTTTTT
CDR3: CASSGRDRPGEKLFF

size: .
J: TRBJ2-7
D: TRBD2
V: TRBV19
DNA: TGTGCCAGTAGTATAGGGGCTAGCGGGAGCTCCTACGAGCAGTACTTC
CDR3: CASSIGASGSSYEQYF

size: .
J: TRBJ2-7
D: TRBD2
V: TRBV28
DNA: TGTGCCAGCAGTCCCGGGACTAGCGTAACCTACGAGCAGTACTTC
CDR3: CASSPGTSVTYEQYF

size: .
J: TRBJ2-3
D: .
V: TRBV6-1
DNA: TGTGCCAGCAGCCCCAGGGCGTCAGATACGCAGTATTTT
CDR3: CASSPRASDTQYF

size: .
J: TRBJ2-7
D: TRBD2
V: TRBV28
DNA: TGTGCCAGCAGTCTAGCGGGGACCTACGAGCAGTACTTC
CDR3: CASSLAGTYEQYF

size: .
J: TRBJ2-7
D: .
V: TRBV7-2
DNA: TGTGCCAGCAGCTTACGGATCCGGGACGAGCAGTACTTC
CDR3: CASSLRIRDEQYF

size: .
J: TRBJ1-2
D: .
V: TRBV7-2
DNA: TGTGCCAGCAGCTTGGTTGGGGGGGGGAACTATGGCTACACCTTC
CDR3: CASSLVGGGNYGYTF

size: .
J: TRBJ2-1
D: TRBD2
V: TRBV29-1
DNA: TGCAGCGCCCAGCGGGACCGCTCCTACAATGAGCAGTTCTTC
CDR3: CSAQRDRSYNEQFF

size: .
J: TRBJ2-3
D: TRBD2
V: TRBV7-9
DNA: TGTGCCAGCAGCCACACCGGGACTAGGGTGGGAGATACGCAGTATTTT
CDR3: CASSHTGTRVGDTQYF

size: .
J: TRBJ2-2
D: .
V: TRBV6-5
DNA: TGTGCCAGCAGTTACAGGGGGGGGGAGCTGTTTTTT
CDR3: CASSYRGGELFF

size: .
J: TRBJ1-2
D: .
V: TRBV19
DNA: TGTGCCAGTAGTGTCAACGGGATTAATAACTATGGCTACACCTTC
CDR3: CASSVNGINNYGYTF

size: few
J: TRBJ2-7
D: .
V: TRBV11-3
DNA: TGTGCCAGCAGCCCGAGCGGGCCTTTCTCCTACGAGCAGTACTTC
CDR3: CASSPSGPFSYEQYF

size: .
J: TRBJ2-1
D: TRBD2
V: TRBV29-1
DNA: TGCAGCGTTGAAGGGCTAGCGGGGTTCTATGAGCAGTTCTTC
CDR3: CSVEGLAGFYEQFF

size: .
J: TRBJ2-3
D: .
V: TRBV29-1
DNA: TGCAGCGTTAAGACAGGACTTAGCACAGATACGCAGTATTTT
CDR3: CSVKTGLSTDTQYF

size: .
J: TRBJ2-7
D: TRBD2
V: TRBV5-6
DNA: TGTGCCAGCAGCTTGGTCACTAGCGGGAGAAATTGGGGTTACGAGCAGTACTTC
CDR3: CASSLVTSGRNWGYEQYF